The clone carrying this TCR beta chain was picked up one time. These data belong to a study of blood T cell repertoires in COVID-19. Whole-study context: The United States, Italy and Spain supplied acute and convalescent COVID-19 samples. T cells, B-cell-depleted T cells, or PBMCs provided the cDNA or gDNA that served as material.

Germline V gives CDR1 KGHDR, CDR2 SFDVKD. V was trimmed by 7 bases and J by 4 bases, leaving 11 bases between them. CDR3 length: 13 amino acids. Under the authors' procedure: Using reference gene primer amplification, nucleated cell counts were estimated. This table comes from immunoSEQ multiplex PCR, and its TCRdb copy is limited to in-frame clones, with some not included. The DNA was the basis for D and trimming; V, J and clone size are from that table. Of about 190,000 clones listed, under 90% are singletons. Sequencing was done on a sample of peripheral blood. The gene calls are TRBV24-1 and TRBJ2-3; D gene uncertain. The source of this sequence is a human donor in a cohort sampled during active COVID-19. CDR3 in DNA: TGTGCCACCAGCCTCCAAGGAGCAGATACGCAGTATTTT. Residues: CATSLQGADTQYF.